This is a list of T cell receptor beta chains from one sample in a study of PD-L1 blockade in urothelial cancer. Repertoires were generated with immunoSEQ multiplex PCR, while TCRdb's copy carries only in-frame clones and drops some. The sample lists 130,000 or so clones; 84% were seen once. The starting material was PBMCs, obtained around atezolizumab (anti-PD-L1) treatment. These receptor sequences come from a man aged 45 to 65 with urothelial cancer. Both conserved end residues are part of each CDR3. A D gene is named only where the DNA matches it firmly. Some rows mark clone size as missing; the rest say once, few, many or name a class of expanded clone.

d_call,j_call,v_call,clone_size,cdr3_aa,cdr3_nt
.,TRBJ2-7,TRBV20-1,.,CSARLVSEQYF,TGCAGTGCTAGATTGGTGAGCGAGCAGTACTTC
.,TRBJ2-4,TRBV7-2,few,CASSLGALAKNIQYF,TGTGCCAGCAGCTTAGGCGCCTTAGCCAAAAACATTCAGTACTTC
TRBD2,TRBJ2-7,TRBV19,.,CASRLAGGPAYEQYF,TGTGCCAGTAGACTAGCGGGAGGGCCCGCCTACGAGCAGTACTTC
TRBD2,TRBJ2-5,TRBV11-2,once,CASSAGTGGPQETQYF,TGTGCCAGCAGCGCAGGAACGGGGGGTCCCCAAGAGACCCAGTACTTC
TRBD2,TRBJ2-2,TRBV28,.,CASSWSSGRENTGELFF,TGTGCCAGCAGTTGGTCGAGCGGGAGGGAGAACACCGGGGAGCTGTTTTTT
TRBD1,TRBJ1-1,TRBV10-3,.,CAISDPTGGGTEAFF,TGTGCCATCAGTGACCCGACAGGGGGGGGCACTGAAGCTTTCTTT
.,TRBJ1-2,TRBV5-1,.,CASSPRTSVTSYGYTF,TGCGCCAGCAGCCCTAGGACATCGGTCACGAGCTATGGCTACACCTTC
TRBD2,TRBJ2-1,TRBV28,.,CASVPAPGLAPFF,TGTGCCAGCGTCCCGGCCCCCGGACTAGCTCCGTTCTTC
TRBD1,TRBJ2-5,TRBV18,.,CASSPPSQGKTQYF,TGTGCCAGCTCACCACCGTCACAGGGGAAGACCCAGTACTTC
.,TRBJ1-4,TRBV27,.,CASSLNGGWGKLFF,TGTGCCAGCAGTTTAAATGGGGGGTGGGGAAAACTGTTTTTT
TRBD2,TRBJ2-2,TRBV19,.,CASSYTSGAFRTGELFF,TGTGCCAGTAGTTACACTAGCGGAGCATTCCGCACCGGGGAGCTGTTTTTT